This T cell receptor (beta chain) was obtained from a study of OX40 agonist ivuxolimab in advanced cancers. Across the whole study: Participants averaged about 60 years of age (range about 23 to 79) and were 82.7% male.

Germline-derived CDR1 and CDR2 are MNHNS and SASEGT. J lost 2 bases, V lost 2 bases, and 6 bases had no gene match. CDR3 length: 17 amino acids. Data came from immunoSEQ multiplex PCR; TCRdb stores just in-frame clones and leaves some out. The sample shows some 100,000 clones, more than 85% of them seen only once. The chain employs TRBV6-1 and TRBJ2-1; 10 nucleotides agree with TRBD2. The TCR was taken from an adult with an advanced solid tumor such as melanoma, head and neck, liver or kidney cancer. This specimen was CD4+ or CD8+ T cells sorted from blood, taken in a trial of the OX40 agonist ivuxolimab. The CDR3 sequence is CASSEYPSGSAYNEQFF. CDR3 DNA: TGTGCCAGCAGTGAATACCCTAGCGGGAGCGCCTACAATGAGCAGTTCTTC.